The clone carrying this T cell receptor (beta chain) was recorded many times. Its antigen is still unknown. The data stem from a study of T cells in Graves' hyperthyroidism and ophthalmopathy. For the study at large: Blood from the periphery was taken at initial diagnosis, before any treatment. Study outcomes and limitations: The model forecast ophthalmopathy, anticipating it by a median roughly 6.3 months before onset.

In making diagnoses, clinical symptoms, serum thyroxine and TRAb, thyroid ultrasound and orbital computed tomography were all used. PBMCs were derived from roughly 9.6 ml fresh peripheral blood. Amplified TCR beta CDR3 regions derived from RNA transcripts. The primer set for the first-round RT-PCR of the TCR CDR3 was HTBI. From the multiplex PCR reads, TCRdb called clonotypes with MiXCR, one entry per CDR3 protein. This repertoire shows 400,000 to 500,000 distinct CDR3 sequences, approximately 14% found once; its top ten account for roughly 13%. This CDR3 spans 14 amino acids. V was pared by 6 bases and J by 4 bases, with 16 bases between. CDR1 SEHNR and CDR2 FQNEAQ come from the germline V gene (reference sequence).

The rearrangement joins TRBV7-9 to TRBJ2-7, with D maybe TRBD2 (7 bases). Input material: blood. The sequence derives from a man younger than 35 with Graves' ophthalmopathy. Written as DNA, the CDR3 is TGTGCCAGCAGAAATGCGGGGGCGCGGTACGAGCAGTACTTC. This encodes CASRNAGARYEQYF.